This T cell receptor beta chain derives from a study of beta chain features in type 1 diabetes. Study-wide results and limits: There was a moderate but significant shortening of TCRB CDR3s in all four CD4+ subsets of Type 1 diabetes patients.

Of the isolated RNA, all was reverse transcribed, and so the sequenced material was expressed TCRB transcripts. Measured with immunoSEQ multiplex PCR; TCRdb has only the in-frame clones, and not every one. Of approximately 150,000 clones listed, around a tenth were seen once; the top ten hold about 0.6%. J lost 7 bases, V lost 4 bases, and 10 bases had no gene match. The CDR3 runs 15 residues. From germline, CDR1 is SNHLY and CDR2 FYNNEI. Regarding this clone: Its target is not known.

The receptor was isolated from a woman in her thirties or forties in good health. The chain joins TRBV2 to TRBJ2-1; 7 nucleotides line up with TRBD2. The sample comprised central memory CD4+ T cells from blood. This chain's CDR3 is CASSAGPPGGNEQFF. CDR3 DNA: TGTGCCAGCAGTGCTGGGCCCCCGGGGGGAAATGAGCAGTTCTTC.